This T cell receptor beta chain was profiled in a study of long-term antiretroviral therapy in people with HIV. V lost 5 bases and J 2 bases, leaving 22 bases between the germline ends. Per germline, CDR1 SGHAT and CDR2 FQNNGV. The CDR3 is 17 residues long. Assay version v3.0 of immunoSEQ was used, and it was run at survey level. Method: immunoSEQ multiplex PCR; TCRdb's copy keeps in-frame clones and lacks some. The table lists almost 30,000 clones, nearly 95% of them singletons. Study findings and constraints: Post-ART diversity increased but stayed below transplant donor controls. Clones expanded before ART dominated the repertoire at all time points. Gathering of blood took place between about 2003 and 2017, possibly under older ART regimens.

Details on this clone: Its specificity is unknown.

The sequence derives from a middle-aged woman with HIV. Material: unsorted PBMCs, obtained almost 6.7 years after starting antiretroviral therapy. The chain uses TRBV11-2 and TRBJ2-7, with D unclear. CDR3 residues: CASSPRSLQSWAYEQYF. In DNA form, the CDR3 reads TGTGCCAGCAGCCCTCGCTCTCTACAGAGTTGGGCCTACGAGCAGTACTTC.